This T cell receptor beta chain was identified during a study of blood T cell repertoires in COVID-19. About the study: The United States, Italy and Spain were the sources of the acute and convalescent COVID-19 samples. From T cells, B-cell-depleted T cells, or PBMCs came the material, which was cDNA or gDNA.

This clone occurred a few times. This table comes from immunoSEQ multiplex PCR, and its TCRdb copy is limited to in-frame clones, with some not included. The repertoire has about 220,000 clones, around 81% of them found once; the top ten carry about 13%. CDR1 SGHTA and CDR2 FQGNSA come from the germline V gene. V was clipped by 5 bases and J by 3 bases; unmatched bases: 17. CDR3 length: 19 amino acids. This receptor was obtained from a human donor in a cohort sampled during active COVID-19. Sequenced sample: peripheral blood. The V gene is TRBV7-2, the J gene TRBJ2-1; 9 positions agree with TRBD2. CDR3 loop: CASSPQGAGGPGDYNEQFF. The CDR3 DNA sequence: TGTGCCAGCAGCCCTCAAGGGGCGGGGGGGCCTGGAGACTACAATGAGCAGTTCTTC.